The T cell receptor beta chain described here comes from a study of blood T cell repertoires in COVID-19. Across the study: Whether acute or convalescent, the COVID-19 samples came from the United States, Italy and Spain. The cDNA or gDNA used as material had been derived from T cells, B-cell-depleted T cells, or PBMCs.

Per the germline V gene, CDR1 is SGDLS and CDR2 is YYNGEE. There are 14 residues in the CDR3. V lost 4 bases and J lost 6, with 16 bases in between. As processed by the authors: Reference gene primer amplification gave estimated nucleated cell counts. The data were produced by immunoSEQ multiplex PCR, yet TCRdb's version contains in-frame clones alone and is incomplete. V and J calls and clone size are given by that table; D and trimming were obtained from the DNA. The data show nearly 35,000 clones, about 88% seen once. This clonotype was obtained from a man between 65 and 85 years old with acute or convalescent COVID-19. The sequencing input was peripheral blood. This sequence joins TRBV9 and TRBJ1-1; no clear D. The CDR3 spells CASSPSIWASEAFF. DNA for the CDR3: TGTGCCAGCAGCCCCTCGATATGGGCGTCTGAAGCTTTCTTT.